This TCR beta chain originates from a study of identical twins. The V segment lost 3 bases and the J segment 4 bases; nucleotides outside the gene matches: 9. CDR1 and CDR2 from the germline V gene are DFQATT and SNEGSKA (reference sequence). There are 15 residues in the CDR3. This clonotype was counted only a few times. What it binds is not known. From the 5' RACE reads, TCRdb called clonotypes with MiXCR, one entry per CDR3 protein. The data hold 550,000 to 700,000 distinct CDR3 sequences, with about 20% observed a single time. General study points: Monozygotic twin pairs showed more out-of-frame TCR alpha sharing than models estimated. Where beta out-of-frame sequences were concerned, excess twin sharing was weaker.

The data also belong to a second study, concerning T cells expressing NK-cell markers. That paper notes: Repertoire data for TCR beta were derived from sorted T cells (CD3+CD56+NKG2C+, CD3+CD56+NKG2C- and CD3+CD56-NKG2C+).

This sequence joins TRBV20-1 and TRBJ2-5, with 9 bases lining up with TRBD2. Sequencing used PBMCs. This receptor was obtained from a woman younger than 30 in good health. The DNA for the CDR3 is TGCAGTGCTAGGGAGGGACTAGCAGTGGCAGAGACCCAGTACTTC. Protein: CSAREGLAVAETQYF.